The present entry profiles one T cell receptor (beta chain) with its context. Its antigen is currently unknown. This record belongs to a study of long-term antiretroviral therapy in people with HIV. Study findings and constraints: When set beside controls, HIV repertoires had CDR3 length ranges that were narrower.

All participants with HIV were treated in the United States. The assay used was immunoSEQ (version v3.0), run at survey level. Per-sample TRB depth target: about 40,000-55,000 T-cell genomes. Only in-frame clones appear in the TCRdb table, and some are missing; sequencing was by immunoSEQ multiplex PCR. Of some 25,000 clones detected, approximately 86% appear once; the ten largest clones hold around 5.3%. The CDR3 loop spans 15 amino acids. Germline loops: CDR1 SGHVS, CDR2 FNYEAQ. The V and J ends lost 2 bases and 8 bases, in that order; junction bases with no gene match: 8. The TCR was taken from a man aged 25-45 years with HIV. The sample consisted of unsorted PBMCs, taken more than 4.3 years after starting antiretroviral therapy. This chain connects TRBV7-6 to TRBJ2-1, with 8 bases that match TRBD2. For the CDR3, the DNA is TGTGCCAGCAGCTTAAATAGCGGGATTTACCATGAGCAGTTCTTC. Translating it yields CASSLNSGIYHEQFF. The full variable domain, in which reference TRBV7-6 and TRBJ2-1 provide the parts outside the CDR3, is GAGVSQSPRYKVTKRGQDVALRCDPISGHVSLYWYRQALGQGPEFLTYFNYEAQQDKSGLPNDRFSAERPEGSISTLTIQRTEQRDSAMYRCASSLNSGIYHEQFFGPGTRLTVL.